What follows are 31 T cell receptor beta chains derived from one specimen sequenced in a study of blood T cell repertoires in COVID-19. Sequenced by immunoSEQ multiplex PCR; TCRdb stores in-frame clones only, minus some. The sample has about 300,000 clones; around 85% are singletons. Sequenced sample: peripheral blood. The receptor set was obtained from a human donor with COVID-19, enrolled during active disease. The donor label of this sample is uncertain.

The chain has TRBV7-2 and TRBJ1-4; TRBD1 might be the D (5 bases). The CDR3 has 15 amino acids. Between the trimmed V and J ends, which lost 4 bases and 8 bases, there was a span of 17 bases. The germline CDR1 and CDR2 sequences are SGHTA and FQGNSA. The CDR3 DNA reads TGTGCCAGCAGCTACTCGTCGGGACTAAGCGAAAAACTGTTTTTT. It is translated as CASSYSSGLSEKLFF.

The V gene is TRBV19, the J gene TRBJ1-4, with D maybe TRBD1 (6 bases). V was shortened by 5 bases and J by 8 bases, with 9 bases between the two germline ends. Germline lookup yields CDR1 LNHDA and CDR2 SQIVND (reference sequence). The CDR3 sequence is 12 residues long. Here the CDR3 DNA reads TGTGCCAGTAGTCCACAGGGAGAAAAACTGTTTTTT. This sequence encodes CASSPQGEKLFF. Supplemented by reference TRBV19 and TRBJ1-4, the full variable domain reads DGGITQSPKYLFRKEGQNVTLSCEQNLNHDAMYWYRQDPGQGLRLIYYSQIVNDFQKGDIAEGYSVSREKKESFPLTVTSAQKNPTAFYLCASSPQGEKLFFGSGTQLSVL.

The J gene is TRBJ2-5, the V gene TRBV5-1; 7 positions match TRBD2. The J segment lost 5 bases and the V segment lost 0 bases, leaving 10 bases of the junction unmatched. The germline V gene encodes CDR1 SGHRS and CDR2 YFSETQ. CDR3 size: 16 residues. The chain's CDR3 is CASSLEGLAAQETQYF. The CDR3 region has the DNA TGCGCCAGCAGCTTGGAAGGGCTAGCGGCCCAGGAGACCCAGTACTTC.

This sequence joins TRBV28 and TRBJ1-2; no definite D call. V was shortened by 8 bases and J by 0 bases, with 10 bases between the two germline ends. The CDR3 sequence is 13 residues long. Looked up from germline, CDR1 is MDHEN and CDR2 is SYDVKM. CDR3 in DNA: TGTGCCAGCGAGGGCCCTGCTAACTATGGCTACACCTTC. Translated, it gives CASEGPANYGYTF.

As for this clone: Germline and junction disagree at one end, which may indicate a read error. V usage is TRBV12-3 or TRBV12-4 and J usage is TRBJ1-1; D is perhaps TRBD1 (6 bases). The CDR3 consists of 13 residues. CDR3 loop: CASSVGQNNEAFF. Here the CDR3 DNA reads TGTGCCAGCAGTGTCGGACAGAACAATGAAGCTTTCTTT.

The V call is TRBV19, the J call TRBJ2-5; D is perhaps TRBD1 (6 bases). V was shortened by 6 bases and J by 5 bases, with 19 bases between the two germline ends. This CDR3 is 15 amino acids long. Looked up from germline, CDR1 is LNHDA and CDR2 is SQIVND (reference sequence). The CDR3 DNA follows: TGTGCCAGTAGGGGCTACAGGGACGGCTTGGAGACCCAGTACTTC. The encoded protein is CASRGYRDGLETQYF.

This CDR3 reads CASSQDFGQGRSQFF. Here the CDR3 DNA reads TGTGCCAGCAGCCAAGACTTCGGACAGGGGAGGTCGCAGTTCTTC. V is TRBV3-1 (or the pseudogene TRBV3-2) and J is TRBJ2-1, with 9 bases identical to TRBD1. Germline V gene data show CDR1 as LGHDT and CDR2 as YNNKEL (reference sequence). V shed 0 bases and J 12 bases; nucleotides not matched to a gene: 9. The CDR3 totals 15 residues.

The chain combines TRBV6-5 with TRBJ2-7, with TRBD1 matching 9 bases. The V gene's germline CDR1 is MNHEY and CDR2 SVGAGI. CDR3 length: 14 residues. V shed 5 bases and J 11 bases; nucleotides not matched to a gene: 13. In DNA, the CDR3 is TGTGCCAGCAGTCGGATTCTTGGACAGGGGAAGGAGTACTTC. It encodes CASSRILGQGKEYF.

This CDR3 is CASSPQASEKLFF. CDR3 nucleotides: TGTGCCAGCAGCCCCCAAGCCTCTGAAAAACTGTTTTTT. The rearrangement links TRBV9 to TRBJ1-4; D ambiguous. Trimming pared 4 bases from V and 7 bases from J, leaving 11 bases between. CDR1 and CDR2 from the germline V gene are SGDLS and YYNGEE. The CDR3 spans 13 residues.

This chain connects TRBV7-2 to TRBJ2-4; D unclear. V was cut by 1 base and J by 5 bases, with 12 bases left in between. Germline V lookup: CDR1 SGHTA, CDR2 FQGNSA. The CDR3 is made up of 15 amino acids. CDR3 amino acids: CASSLGAPAENIQYF. The CDR3 DNA follows: TGTGCCAGCAGCTTAGGGGCCCCGGCAGAAAACATTCAGTACTTC.

V is TRBV3-1 (or the pseudogene TRBV3-2) and J is TRBJ2-1; 8 positions agree with TRBD1. The germline V gene encodes CDR1 LGHDT and CDR2 YNNKEL (reference sequence). V trimming: 4 bases; J trimming: 8 bases; junction bases outside the gene matches: 10. The length of the CDR3 is 15 residues. The CDR3 reads CASSPGQGGLDEQFF. CDR3 nucleotides: TGTGCCAGCAGCCCTGGACAGGGTGGTCTCGATGAGCAGTTCTTC.

This clone was found once. This chain connects TRBV28 to TRBJ2-5; TRBD2 matches 13 bases. The length of the CDR3 is 16 residues. V trimming: 5 bases; J trimming: 5 bases; junction bases outside the gene matches: 8. Germline V gene lookup returns CDR1 MDHEN and CDR2 SYDVKM. The CDR3 loop is CASSPTSGRARETQYF. The CDR3, as DNA: TGTGCCAGCAGTCCCACTAGCGGGAGGGCGCGGGAGACCCAGTACTTC.

The V call is TRBV6-4, the J call TRBJ2-2, with 14 bases identical to TRBD2. Trimming cost V 5 bases and J 4 bases; bases outside gene matches: 6. This CDR3 is 17 amino acids long. CDR1 is MRHNA, CDR2 SNTAGT, per germline. The CDR3 protein is CASSPGTSGSLTGELFF. CDR3 DNA: TGTGCCAGCAGTCCAGGGACTAGCGGGAGCCTCACCGGGGAGCTGTTTTTT.

The chain has TRBV2 and TRBJ2-3; D gene unclear. The CDR3 consists of 14 residues. V was clipped by 3 bases and J by 1 base, with 8 bases between them. The germline CDR1 and CDR2 sequences are SNHLY and FYNNEI. In DNA form, the CDR3 reads TGTGCCAGCAGTGATCTCTCCGGCACAGATACGCAGTATTTT. Protein product: CASSDLSGTDTQYF.

The chain is built from TRBV11-2 and TRBJ2-7, with D possibly matching TRBD1 (6 bases). The V end was cut by 5 bases, the J end by 0 bases, with 17 bases between. Germline V gives CDR1 SGHAT, CDR2 FQNNGV. The CDR3 totals 16 residues. CDR3 sequence (DNA): TGTGCCAGCAGCCGATCCGGGACACGGATCTCCTACGAGCAGTACTTC. Encoded protein: CASSRSGTRISYEQYF.

J is TRBJ2-1 and V is TRBV30; 9 bases are a match to TRBD1. This CDR3 comprises 15 residues. Germline loops: CDR1 GTSNPN, CDR2 SVGIG (reference sequence). After removal of 0 bases from V and 9 bases from J, the junction contained 9 bases not matched to a gene. The CDR3 coding sequence is TGTGCCTGGAGTGTAGGAGGGACAGGGATCAGTGAGCAGTTCTTC. Translated: CAWSVGGTGISEQFF. Looking up the rest from reference TRBV30 and TRBJ2-1 gives the full variable domain: SQTIHQWPATLVQPVGSPLSLECTVEGTSNPNLYWYRQAAGRGLQLLFYSVGIGQISSEVPQNLSASRPQDRQFILSSKKLLLSDSGFYLCAWSVGGTGISEQFFGPGTRLTVL.

The chain links TRBV5-1 to TRBJ2-7; maybe TRBD2 (5 bases). Germline V lookup: CDR1 SGHRS, CDR2 YFSETQ. Trimming removed 0 bases at V and 3 bases at J, with 16 bases between. This CDR3 has 16 amino acids. The CDR3 sequence is CASSLGPWSEGYEQYF. The CDR3 nucleotides are TGCGCCAGCAGCTTGGGCCCTTGGTCCGAGGGCTACGAGCAGTACTTC.

CDR3 coding DNA: TGCGCCAGCAGCTTGGGGACAGGGAGGAACACAGATACGCAGTATTTT. Protein sequence: CASSLGTGRNTDTQYF. The chain couples TRBV5-1 to TRBJ2-3; 8 bases are shared with TRBD1. There are 16 residues in the CDR3. With 0 bases clipped from V and 2 bases from J, the junction kept 5 bases outside the gene matches. Germline loops: CDR1 SGHRS, CDR2 YFSETQ.

The chain has TRBV19 and TRBJ2-5; 8 bases are a match to TRBD2. Germline V gives CDR1 LNHDA, CDR2 SQIVND (reference sequence). V was clipped by 4 bases and J by 2 bases; unmatched bases: 12. The CDR3 is made up of 17 amino acids. The CDR3 reads CASSRERSGSPQETQYF. The CDR3 DNA is TGTGCCAGTAGTAGGGAAAGAAGCGGGAGTCCGCAAGAGACCCAGTACTTC.

This chain links TRBV2 with TRBJ1-2; 7 positions agree with TRBD1. From germline, CDR1 is SNHLY and CDR2 FYNNEI. Trimming at V came to 4 bases and at J to 4 bases, leaving 6 bases not matched to a gene. The CDR3 is 14 amino acids. The CDR3 loop is CASSGTGDVYGYTF. The DNA for the CDR3 is TGTGCCAGCAGTGGAACAGGGGATGTCTATGGCTACACCTTC.

V gene TRBV18 combines with J gene TRBJ1-6; TRBD1 might be the D (6 bases). CDR1 is KGHSH and CDR2 is LQKENI in the germline V gene. The V end lost 2 bases, the J end lost 7 bases, and 15 bases lay between the germline ends. The CDR3 totals 16 residues. CDR3 coding DNA: TGTGCCAGCTCACCAGCAGGGGTCTTAGGCAATTCACCCCTCCACTTT. This translates into CASSPAGVLGNSPLHF.

The chain has TRBV7-8 and TRBJ2-5; D unresolved. The V end was cut by 1 base, the J end by 2 bases, with 8 bases between. The CDR3 has 14 amino acids. The germline V gene encodes CDR1 SGHVS and CDR2 FQNEAQ. The CDR3 region is CASSLVGGQETQYF. The CDR3 DNA follows: TGTGCCAGCAGCTTAGTCGGCGGTCAAGAGACCCAGTACTTC. Drawing the rest from reference TRBV7-8 and TRBJ2-5, the complete variable domain is GAGVSQSPRYKVAKRGQDVALRCDPISGHVSLFWYQQALGQGPEFLTYFQNEAQLDKSGLPSDRFFAERPEGSVSTLKIQRTQQEDSAVYLCASSLVGGQETQYFGPGTRLLVL.

The V call is TRBV29-1, the J call TRBJ2-5; tentatively, D is TRBD1 (6 bases). Germline assignment: CDR1 SQVTM and CDR2 ANQGSEA. The CDR3 consists of 15 residues. Trimming removed 0 bases from V and 7 bases from J, with 18 bases in between. CDR3 nucleotides: TGCAGCGTTGAAGATTACGTGTCCCTGGGGGCGACCCAGTACTTC. This sequence encodes CSVEDYVSLGATQYF.

The rearrangement links TRBV9 to TRBJ2-2, with D unclear. The germline V and J ends were trimmed by 4 bases and 10 bases, with 11 bases remaining between them. The CDR3 spans 12 residues. CDR1 and CDR2 (germline): SGDLS, YYNGEE. CDR3: CASSWAPEELFF. CDR3 DNA sequence: TGTGCCAGCAGCTGGGCCCCGGAGGAGCTGTTTTTT.

The rearrangement uses TRBV5-1 and TRBJ1-3; TRBD1 might be the D (6 bases). The V gene's germline CDR1 is SGHRS and CDR2 YFSETQ. The CDR3 has 16 amino acids. The V and J ends lost 4 bases and 2 bases respectively, with 16 bases between them. In nucleotides, the CDR3 is TGCGCCAGCAGCCCTCTGGACAGACCTCCTGGAAACACCATATATTTT. As protein: CASSPLDRPPGNTIYF.

The chain uses TRBV2 and TRBJ2-7, with a tentative D call TRBD2 (7 bases). The V gene lost 2 bases and the J gene lost 0 bases, with 20 bases spanning the gap. CDR1 is SNHLY and CDR2 is FYNNEI in the germline V gene. The CDR3 contains 18 residues. CDR3 sequence: CASSETPPGGQHSYEQYF. CDR3 in DNA: TGTGCCAGCAGTGAAACGCCCCCCGGGGGGCAGCACTCCTACGAGCAGTACTTC.

This clone was counted a single time. This chain uses TRBV7-3 with TRBJ2-7; D perhaps matches TRBD1 (5 bases). V gave up 5 bases and J gave up 6 bases, with 20 bases separating them. The germline CDR1 and CDR2 sequences are SGHTA and FQGTGA. This CDR3 is 15 amino acids long. The CDR3 DNA reads as TGTGCCAGCAGCCCCCGTAGGGGCCCCGCGCCCGAGCAGTACTTC. As protein: CASSPRRGPAPEQYF.

This CDR3 is CASSPGQYSNQPQHF. CDR3 sequence (DNA): TGTGCCAGCAGCCCGGGACAATATAGCAATCAGCCCCAGCATTTT. The chain combines TRBV6-2 or TRBV6-3 with TRBJ1-5; TRBD1 might be the D (6 bases). The germline V gene encodes CDR1 MNHEY and CDR2 SVGEGT. The V gene lost 6 bases and the J gene lost 0 bases, with 12 bases spanning the gap. This CDR3 comprises 15 residues.

V usage is TRBV15 and J usage is TRBJ2-1, with 7 bases that match TRBD2. The CDR3 contains 20 residues. Per the germline V gene, CDR1 is LNHNV and CDR2 is YYDKDF (reference sequence). V dropped 0 bases and J dropped 7; count of bases not matched to a gene: 21. The CDR3: CATSRDSFSASGTLGNEQFF. The CDR3 DNA is TGTGCCACCAGCAGAGATTCCTTTAGTGCTAGCGGAACTTTAGGTAATGAGCAGTTCTTC.

V usage is TRBV20-1 and J usage is TRBJ1-2; D is perhaps TRBD1 (6 bases). Germline lookup yields CDR1 DFQATT and CDR2 SNEGSKA (reference sequence). Trimming took 3 bases from V and 0 from J, leaving 17 bases between them. The CDR3 extends over 16 amino acids. The CDR3 DNA is TGCAGTGCTAGTAGGCCCGACAGGCCCACTAACTATGGCTACACCTTC. Translated: CSASRPDRPTNYGYTF.

V gene TRBV10-3 combines with J gene TRBJ1-2; D is unresolved. V was cut by 0 bases and J by 7 bases, with 21 bases left in between. CDR1 ENHRY and CDR2 SYGVKD come from the germline V gene. The CDR3 is made up of 17 amino acids. The DNA for the CDR3 is TGTGCCATCAGTGAGTCTCCGCAGGTGGGTTCATTCGGTGGCTACACCTTC. The encoded protein is CAISESPQVGSFGGYTF.